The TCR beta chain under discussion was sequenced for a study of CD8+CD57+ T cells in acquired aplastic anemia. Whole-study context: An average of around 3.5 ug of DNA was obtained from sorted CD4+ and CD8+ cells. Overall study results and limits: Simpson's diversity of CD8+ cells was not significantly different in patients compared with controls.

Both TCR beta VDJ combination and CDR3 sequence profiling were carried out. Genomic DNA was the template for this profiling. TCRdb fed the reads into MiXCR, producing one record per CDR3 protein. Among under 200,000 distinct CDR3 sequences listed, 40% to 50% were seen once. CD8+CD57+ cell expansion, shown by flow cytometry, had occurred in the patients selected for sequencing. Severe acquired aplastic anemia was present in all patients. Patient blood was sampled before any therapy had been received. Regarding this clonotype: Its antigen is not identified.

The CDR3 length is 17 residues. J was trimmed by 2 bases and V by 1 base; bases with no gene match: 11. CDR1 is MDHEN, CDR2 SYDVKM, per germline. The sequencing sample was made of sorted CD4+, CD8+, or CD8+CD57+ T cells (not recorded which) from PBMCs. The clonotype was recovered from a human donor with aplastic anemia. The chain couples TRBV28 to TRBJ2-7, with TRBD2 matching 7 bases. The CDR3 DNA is TGTGCCAGCAGTTTATTATTGTCCGAGCGGGATCCCTACGAGCAGTACTTC. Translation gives CASSLLLSERDPYEQYF.